This T cell receptor beta chain is drawn from a study of T cells in Graves' hyperthyroidism and ophthalmopathy. RNA transcripts gave rise to amplified TCR beta CDR3 regions. Using the HTBI primer set, a first-round RT-PCR was run on the TCR CDR3. Via MiXCR, TCRdb re-called the multiplex PCR reads, giving one row per CDR3 protein. The sample shows 500,000 to 800,000 distinct CDR3 sequences, 13% to 15% of them seen only once. CDR3 length: 16 amino acids. The germline CDR1 and CDR2 sequences are SGHTA and FQGTGA. Losses at the gene ends were 2 bases for V and 1 base for J; bases not matched to a gene: 7. This clonotype occurred a few times.

Sequencing was performed on blood. V usage is TRBV7-3 and J usage is TRBJ2-5; 7 bases agree with TRBD2. The receptor was derived from a woman between 50 and 59 years old with Graves' ophthalmopathy. CDR3 protein: CASSLFGGRGQETQYF. CDR3 in DNA: TGTGCCAGCAGCTTATTCGGCGGGAGAGGCCAAGAGACCCAGTACTTC. Variable domain in full (rest from reference TRBV7-3 and TRBJ2-5): GAGVSQTPSNKVTEKGKYVELRCDPISGHTALYWYRQSLGQGPEFLIYFQGTGAADDSGLPNDRFFAVRPEGSVSTLKIQRTERGDSAVYLCASSLFGGRGQETQYFGPGTRLLVL.